The entry below gives a single TCR beta chain sequence along with its context. Its antigen remains unidentified. No base-level quality is on record; no much larger clone is a single base apart. Genomic DNA was extracted from sorted cells for sequencing of the TCRbeta CDR3 region. The immunoSEQ Assay was used to sequence the TCRbeta CDR3 regions. TCRdb carries this immuneACCESS record with in-frame sequences only. Its versions omit some clonotypes, under half of them owing to an unresolved V gene in the studies checked, with the rest unexplained. The sample profile shows about 59,000 clones; 85% to 90% of them were found once. More than 0.35% of the sample lies in the top ten. This sample is part of a study of OX40 agonist ivuxolimab in advanced cancers. General notes on the study: Ivuxolimab was an agonistic, fully human IgG2 monoclonal antibody directed against OX40 (CD134), a costimulatory receptor. Intravenous ivuxolimab was administered to patients every 2 weeks at six dose levels: 0.01, 0.1, 0.3, 1.5, 3 and 10 mg/kg. Peripheral TCRbeta sequencing aimed to test whether ivuxolimab altered TCR sequence diversity and caused clonal T-cell expansion. Prior anti-PD-1, anti-PD-L1 or anti-CTLA-4 therapy was permitted, and checkpoint inhibitors had been received by about two fifths of dose-escalation patients. Of the approximately 54 dose-escalation patients, hepatocellular carcinoma was present in 19, melanoma in roughly 15, renal cell carcinoma in 9 and head and neck cancer in 9. The monotherapy dose-escalation portion (N ≈ 57 patients) of the phase I ivuxolimab trial is reported in the paper. The dose-escalation cohort was around 84% male with a mean age of approximately 60 years, ranging from roughly 23 to 79. Three dose-escalation patients achieved partial responses, one with hepatocellular carcinoma and two with cutaneous melanoma. Overall study results and their limits: Antigen specificity was not determined for the clonally expanded peripheral T cells. In the 0.1-3.0 mg/kg groups, partial responders had among the lowest normalized peripheral clonal expansion, particularly in CD8+ T cells. After ivuxolimab, CD8+ T cells had more expanded clones than CD4+ T cells on average. At doses of 0.1 to 3.0 mg/kg, clonal expansion of both CD4+ and CD8+ T cells in blood was seen between baseline and week 6. Low levels of normalized T-cell clonal expansion were also seen in some patients who did not respond.

The trial excluded patients who had a history of autoimmune disease or who were on systemic immunosuppression. Peripheral blood for TCR sequencing was collected from all dose cohorts at baseline, on cycle 4 day 1, and on cycle 7 day 1. Samples came from an open-label, multicenter, first-in-human phase I dose-escalation trial of ivuxolimab. Adults with locally advanced or metastatic melanoma, renal cell, hepatocellular, or head and neck squamous cell carcinoma were enrolled in the trial. Before TCR sequencing, CD4+ T cells and CD8+ T cells were sorted from peripheral blood as separate populations. Trimming removed 5 bases from V and 9 bases from J; the gene matches leave 9 bases unexplained. CDR1 and CDR2, looked up from the germline V gene, are SGHTA and FQGNSA. Including the terminal cysteine and phenylalanine, the CDR3 comprises 14 residues. The retained sequence is limited to the CDR3, 42 bases, with the frame set at the first base.

The chain joins TRBV7-2 to TRBJ2-2, and 7 junctional nucleotides match TRBD2. The receptor comes from an adult with an advanced solid tumor such as melanoma, head and neck, liver or kidney cancer. The source was CD4+ or CD8+ T cells sorted from blood, collected in a trial of the OX40 agonist ivuxolimab. This receptor carries the CDR3 CASSIRPAGRELFF. The DNA sequence reads TGTGCCAGCAGCATCAGACCAGCGGGGAGGGAGCTGTTTTTT.